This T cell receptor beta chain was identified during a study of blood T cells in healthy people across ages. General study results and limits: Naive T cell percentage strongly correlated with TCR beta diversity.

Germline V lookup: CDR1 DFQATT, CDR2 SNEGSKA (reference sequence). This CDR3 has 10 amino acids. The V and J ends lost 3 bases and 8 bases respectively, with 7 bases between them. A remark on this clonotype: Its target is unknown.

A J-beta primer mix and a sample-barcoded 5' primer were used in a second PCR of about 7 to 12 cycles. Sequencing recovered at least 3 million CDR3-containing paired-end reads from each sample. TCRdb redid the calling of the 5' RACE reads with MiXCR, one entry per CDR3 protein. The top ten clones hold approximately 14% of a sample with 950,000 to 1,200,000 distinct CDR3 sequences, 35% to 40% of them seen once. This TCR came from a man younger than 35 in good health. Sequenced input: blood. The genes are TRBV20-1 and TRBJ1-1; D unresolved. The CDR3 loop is CSASLIEAFF. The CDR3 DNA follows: TGCAGTGCTAGCCTGATCGAAGCTTTCTTT.